The clone carrying this TCR beta chain was seen a few times. What it recognizes is unknown. Multiplex PCR with BIOMED2 TRB-A/B primer pools amplified TRB rearrangements. In TCRdb, the multiplex PCR reads were re-called with MiXCR into one record per CDR3 protein. The data contain 9,500 or so distinct CDR3 sequences, 37% of them singletons. Each TRB amplification used about 230-550 ng of genomic DNA from blood. Germline V gives CDR1 GTSNPN, CDR2 SVGIG (reference sequence). V was pared by 0 bases and J by 7 bases, with 13 bases between. The CDR3 length is 14 residues. This specimen belongs to a study of T and B cells in COVID-19 patients. Background on the study: Of about 19 active-infection patients, 12 were critically ill with mechanical ventilation or extracorporeal membrane oxygenation.

Study-level results: Clonality of TRB repertoires was high in active COVID-19; recovery brought above-healthy diversity and richness. Patients with COVID-19 reportedly showed strongly skewed T cell receptor beta variable and joining gene usage.

Source material: blood. The TCR was taken from a human donor with active COVID-19. The V call is TRBV30, the J call TRBJ2-1; no reliable D call. The CDR3 DNA follows: TGTGCCTGGAGTGTGCAGCTGTTGAGGAATGAGCAGTTCTTC. This codes for CAWSVQLLRNEQFF.